Following are 18 T cell receptor beta chains from one sample sequenced in a study of naive and memory T cell subsets. An equimolar mix of two oligonucleotides served as the beta constant-region primer for TRBC1 and TRBC2. MiXCR, applied by TCRdb to the UMI-ligation and nested PCR reads, yields one record per CDR3 protein. The sample includes roughly 98,000 distinct CDR3 sequences, 7% to 8% seen only once; the top ten take more than 1.5%. The sample taken for sequencing was central memory CD4+ T cells from blood. Receptor source: a human donor in good health.

A few counts support this clonotype. This rearrangement joins TRBV7-2 to TRBJ2-3, with TRBD2 matching over 7 bases. This CDR3 is 14 amino acids long. CDR1 is SGHTA, CDR2 FQGNSA, per germline. V lost 8 bases to trimming and J lost 4 bases; unmatched junction nucleotides: 9. The CDR3 bases are TGTGCCAGCCAAGGAGTTAGCGGGCCAGATACGCAGTATTTT. Protein product: CASQGVSGPDTQYF.

This clonotype was counted between two and nine times. The chain links TRBV7-2 to TRBJ2-2; 8 nucleotides line up with TRBD1. The V segment lost 6 bases and the J segment 7 bases; nucleotides outside the gene matches: 10. This CDR3 spans 15 amino acids. The germline CDR1 and CDR2 sequences are SGHTA and FQGNSA. The CDR3 coding sequence is TGTGCCAGCAGTTCGAGGACAGGGTCGGGCGGGGAGCTGTTTTTT. This translates into CASSSRTGSGGELFF. Combining the CDR3 with reference TRBV7-2 and TRBJ2-2 gives the whole variable domain GAGVSQSPSNKVTEKGKDVELRCDPISGHTALYWYRQSLGQGLEFLIYFQGNSAPDKSGLPSDRFSAERTGGSVSTLTIQRTQQEDSAVYLCASSSRTGSGGELFFGEGSRLTVL.

This clonotype was seen more than once but under ten times. The V gene is TRBV29-1, the J gene TRBJ1-1; no definite D call. The CDR3 consists of 12 residues. V dropped 5 bases and J dropped 2 bases, with 9 bases sitting between them. CDR1 and CDR2 (germline): SQVTM, ANQGSEA. For the CDR3, the DNA is TGCAGCGTTCGACGGGGAAACACTGAAGCTTTCTTT. Its protein is CSVRRGNTEAFF.

This clonotype was counted many times. The chain carries TRBV7-2 and TRBJ2-5; 8 nucleotides match TRBD2. Germline-derived CDR1 and CDR2 are SGHTA and FQGNSA. The junction had 8 bases not matched to a gene; V was cut back by 6 bases and J by 2 bases. The CDR3 contains 15 residues. CDR3 residues: CASRFPGGGQETQYF. DNA for the CDR3: TGTGCCAGCAGGTTTCCGGGGGGGGGGCAAGAGACCCAGTACTTC.

At least ten counts were recorded for this clonotype. This sequence joins TRBV10-3 and TRBJ1-2; the D is unclear. There are 15 residues in the CDR3. Germline CDR1 is ENHRY and CDR2 is SYGVKD. V lost 5 bases, J lost 8 bases, and 21 bases lay in between. The CDR3: CAISSPGADALGYTF. DNA for the CDR3: TGTGCCATCAGTAGCCCGGGAGCAGACGCCTTGGGCTACACCTTC.

The chain couples TRBV12-3 or TRBV12-4 to TRBJ2-2, with 9 bases fitting TRBD1. This CDR3 has 15 residues. Germline trimming cut 6 bases from V and 1 base from J; bases unmatched to any gene: 3. In DNA form, the CDR3 reads TGTGCCAGCAGACCGGGACAGGGGAACACCGGGGAGCTGTTTTTT. Its translation is CASRPGQGNTGELFF.

This clonotype was seen a few times. The junction departs from germline at one end; a sequencing error may be responsible. The chain is built from TRBV27 and TRBJ2-1; tentative D call: TRBD2 (6 bases). Germline CDR1 reads MNHEY; CDR2 reads SMNVEV (reference sequence). CDR3 size: 15 residues. Written as DNA, the CDR3 is TGTGCCAGCAGTTTACGTCTAGCGCTTTACAGTGAGCAGTTCTTC. This translates into CASSLRLALYSEQFF.

The table lists this clonotype with many counts. The rearrangement links TRBV3-1 to TRBJ1-1, with unresolved D. V gave up 4 bases and J gave up 6 bases, with 15 bases separating them. This CDR3 spans 14 amino acids. Germline V lookup: CDR1 LGHDT, CDR2 YNNKEL (reference sequence). This chain's CDR3 is CASSPSVGSAEAFF. The CDR3 region has the DNA TGTGCCAGCAGCCCCAGCGTCGGGTCGGCTGAAGCTTTCTTT.

This clonotype was seen a handful of times. The chain joins TRBV20-1 to TRBJ2-1; 11 bases are shared with TRBD2. This CDR3 has 16 amino acids. The ends lost 0 bases at V and 8 bases at J; junction bases unmatched: 9. The V gene's germline CDR1 is DFQATT and CDR2 SNEGSKA (reference sequence). This CDR3 reads CSARDRLAGGRDEQFF. The CDR3 DNA reads as TGCAGTGCTAGAGATCGGCTAGCGGGAGGTCGTGATGAGCAGTTCTTC.

This clonotype was counted at least ten times. The V gene is TRBV20-1, the J gene TRBJ1-1, with 9 bases lining up with TRBD1. The CDR3 is 14 residues long. CDR1 is DFQATT and CDR2 is SNEGSKA in the germline V gene (reference sequence). With 2 bases clipped from V and 5 bases from J, the junction kept 6 bases outside the gene matches. The chain's CDR3 is CSARKGQGKTEAFF. The CDR3 coding sequence is TGCAGTGCTAGAAAAGGACAGGGGAAGACTGAAGCTTTCTTT.

This clonotype appeared a few times. This chain uses TRBV9 with TRBJ2-3; TRBD1 matches at 7 bases. Germline loops: CDR1 SGDLS, CDR2 YYNGEE. The J segment lost 2 bases and the V segment lost 2 bases, leaving 5 bases of the junction unmatched. There are 15 residues in the CDR3. The CDR3 spells CASSVTGQNTDTQYF. The CDR3 DNA reads as TGTGCCAGCAGCGTTACGGGACAGAACACAGATACGCAGTATTTT.

This sequence joins TRBV4-1 and TRBJ1-5, with D tentatively TRBD1 (6 bases). Deletions cut 1 base from V and 2 bases from J, with 21 bases between. CDR3 size: 19 residues. CDR1 and CDR2 (germline): MGHRA, YSYEKL. Here the CDR3 DNA reads TGCGCCAGCAGCCAAGGCCCCTTAGCACAGGGAGGAGGCAATCAGCCCCAGCATTTT. Translating it yields CASSQGPLAQGGGNQPQHF.

A word on this clonotype: Possible read error: a much larger clone is one base away. The CDR3 loop reads CASSISGSNTKYF. DNA of the CDR3: TGTGCCAGTAGTATCTCTGGTTCTAATACGAAGTATTTT. The chain employs TRBV19 and TRBJ2-3; D is unclear. CDR3 length: 13 amino acids. Germline V gene sequence: CDR1 LNHDA, CDR2 SQIVND (reference sequence).

The chain carries TRBV11-2 and TRBJ2-4, with TRBD2 matching 9 bases. Germline V gene sequence: CDR1 SGHAT, CDR2 FQNNGV. Germline trimming cut 3 bases from V and 3 bases from J; bases unmatched to any gene: 6. The CDR3 covers 16 residues. CDR3 protein: CASSLARGGIKNIQYF. CDR3 sequence (DNA): TGTGCCAGCAGCTTGGCGCGGGGGGGCATCAAAAACATTCAGTACTTC.

This clonotype was observed at least ten times. V usage is TRBV6-6 and J usage is TRBJ2-5; D remains unclear. The CDR3 covers 13 residues. The ends were cut back, 4 bases at V and 2 bases at J, with 8 bases in the middle. Germline assignment: CDR1 MNHNY and CDR2 SVGAGI (reference sequence). In DNA, the CDR3 is TGTGCCAGCAGTTCCGGCGTACAAGAGACCCAGTACTTC. Its translation is CASSSGVQETQYF.

This clonotype appeared many times. This rearrangement joins TRBV20-1 to TRBJ2-1; 9 nucleotides match TRBD2. Germline trimming cut 5 bases from V and 0 bases from J; bases unmatched to any gene: 2. This CDR3 region has 14 residues. CDR1 and CDR2 from the germline V gene are DFQATT and SNEGSKA (reference sequence). The CDR3: CSAGGLASYNEQFF. The CDR3, as DNA: TGCAGTGCTGGGGGACTAGCCTCCTACAATGAGCAGTTCTTC.

This clonotype came up many times. The chain uses TRBV7-8 and TRBJ1-5; TRBD1 is a possible D gene (5 bases). Germline V lookup: CDR1 SGHVS, CDR2 FQNEAQ. The CDR3 length is 13 residues. Trimming took off 7 bases at V and 3 bases at J, with 10 bases between the two ends. As DNA, the CDR3 is TGTGCCAGCACCCCAGGGTACAATCAGCCCCAGCATTTT. It encodes CASTPGYNQPQHF.

This clonotype occurred many times. The rearrangement uses TRBV30 and TRBJ2-7, with D possibly being TRBD2 (6 bases). Germline assignment: CDR1 GTSNPN and CDR2 SVGIG (reference sequence). V was shortened by 0 bases and J by 3 bases, with 12 bases between the two germline ends. This CDR3 is built from 14 residues. CDR3 protein: CAWSVSGGSYEQYF. CDR3 coding DNA: TGTGCCTGGAGTGTATCCGGGGGTAGCTACGAGCAGTACTTC.